This T cell receptor beta chain was found in a study of blood T cells in healthy people across ages. J gave up 1 base and V 6 bases, and 13 bases lay outside the gene matches. There are 17 residues in the CDR3. Germline CDR1 reads SGHTA; CDR2 reads FQGNSA. The study recruited healthy Caucasian donors from Russia who were aged about 6 to 90. Next came a second PCR, run for about 7 to 11 cycles, which used a sample-barcoded 5' primer along with a J-beta primer mix. From the 5' RACE reads, TCRdb called clonotypes with MiXCR, one entry per CDR3 protein. The sample yields roughly 1.6 million distinct CDR3 sequences, 30% to 40% seen once.

This rearrangement joins TRBV7-2 to TRBJ2-3, with 7 bases matching TRBD2. Input material: blood. This TCR was recovered from a woman in her twenties or thirties in good health. The CDR3 DNA sequence: TGTGCCAGCAGAACTATTCCCGGGACTAAAGGCACAGATACGCAGTATTTT. It specifies CASRTIPGTKGTDTQYF.